This entry is about one T cell receptor (beta chain). Its target is not known. These data come from a study of Tregs in tolerant kidney transplant recipients. Study-wide points: Findings come from small patient numbers and require larger validation. Tregs expanded with activated donor B cells seemed most donor-specific.

The data were produced by immunoSEQ multiplex PCR, yet TCRdb's version contains in-frame clones alone and is incomplete. The sample has approximately 99,000 clones, 90% seen once; the top ten hold about 0.31%. This CDR3 comprises 15 residues. Germline V gene data show CDR1 as MNHEY and CDR2 as SMNVEV (reference sequence). V lost 4 bases and J lost 5, with 15 bases in between. This chain links TRBV27 with TRBJ2-1; D is possibly TRBD2 (5 bases). The TCR was taken from a human donor who received a combined kidney and bone marrow transplant. The input for sequencing was CD4+ T cells from blood, taken before the transplant. CDR3 sequence reads: CASSSRLAGHNEQFF. DNA of the CDR3: TGTGCCAGCAGTTCTAGGCTAGCTGGCCACAATGAGCAGTTCTTC.